This T cell receptor (beta chain) was captured in a study of T-cell memory formation after mild COVID-19. TCRdb analysed the 5' RACE reads with MiXCR anew, one entry per CDR3 protein. The profile shows about 340,000 distinct CDR3 sequences, roughly 15% of them singletons. V lost 5 bases to trimming and J lost 8 bases; unmatched junction nucleotides: 5. The CDR3 consists of 13 residues. In germline, CDR1 is SEHNR, CDR2 FQNEAQ (reference sequence). The sequenced sample was PBMCs or a T cell subset sorted from them (not recorded which). The gene calls are TRBV7-9 and TRBJ2-4; 8 bases agree with TRBD1. The source is a man younger than 35 who had mild COVID-19 (a few samples of this study predate the infection). Cell type and time point are not known. In nucleotides, the CDR3 is TGTGCCAGCAGCGGCAGGGGGCGGTACATTCAGTACTTC. This sequence encodes CASSGRGRYIQYF.